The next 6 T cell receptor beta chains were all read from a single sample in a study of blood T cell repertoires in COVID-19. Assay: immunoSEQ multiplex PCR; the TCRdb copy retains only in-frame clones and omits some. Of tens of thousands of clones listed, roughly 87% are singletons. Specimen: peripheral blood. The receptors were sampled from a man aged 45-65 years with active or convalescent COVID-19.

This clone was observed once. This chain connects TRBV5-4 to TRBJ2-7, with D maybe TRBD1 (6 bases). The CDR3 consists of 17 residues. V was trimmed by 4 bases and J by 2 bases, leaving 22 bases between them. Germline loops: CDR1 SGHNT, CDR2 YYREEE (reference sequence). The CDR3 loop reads CASSPDVRGPVAYEQYF. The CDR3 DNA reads TGTGCCAGCAGCCCGGACGTCAGGGGCCCAGTGGCCTACGAGCAGTACTTC.

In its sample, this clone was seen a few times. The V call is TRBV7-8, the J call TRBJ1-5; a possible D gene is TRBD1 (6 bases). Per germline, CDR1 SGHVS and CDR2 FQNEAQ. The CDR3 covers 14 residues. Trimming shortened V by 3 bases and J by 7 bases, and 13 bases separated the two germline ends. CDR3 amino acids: CASSFNRDKQPQHF. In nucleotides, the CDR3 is TGTGCCAGCAGCTTTAACAGGGACAAACAGCCCCAGCATTTT.

CDR3 in DNA: TGTGCCAGCAGTTTGTGGCTAGCGGGAGGACACTTCTACGAGCAGTACTTC. This gives the protein CASSLWLAGGHFYEQYF. V is TRBV28 and J is TRBJ2-7; TRBD2 matches at 11 bases. CDR1 and CDR2 (germline): MDHEN, SYDVKM. This CDR3 contains 17 residues. V lost 3 bases and J lost 3; bases outside the gene matches: 10.

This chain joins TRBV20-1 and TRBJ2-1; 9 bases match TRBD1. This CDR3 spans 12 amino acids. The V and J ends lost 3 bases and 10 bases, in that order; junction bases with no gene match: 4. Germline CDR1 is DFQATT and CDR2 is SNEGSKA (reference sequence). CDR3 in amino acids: CSASHRGREQFF. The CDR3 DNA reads TGCAGTGCTAGTCACAGGGGGCGAGAGCAGTTCTTC.

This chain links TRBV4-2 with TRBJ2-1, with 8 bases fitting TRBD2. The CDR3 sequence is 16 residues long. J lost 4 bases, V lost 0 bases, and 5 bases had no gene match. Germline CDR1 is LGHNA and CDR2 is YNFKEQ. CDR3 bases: TGTGCCAGCAGCCAAGAACTAGCGGCGCCTTACAATGAGCAGTTCTTC. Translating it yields CASSQELAAPYNEQFF.

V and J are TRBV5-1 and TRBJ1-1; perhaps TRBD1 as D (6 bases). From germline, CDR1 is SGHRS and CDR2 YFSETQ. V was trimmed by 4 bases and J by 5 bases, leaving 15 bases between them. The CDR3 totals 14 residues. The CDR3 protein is CASSPGNRETEAFF. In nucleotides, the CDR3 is TGCGCCAGCAGCCCAGGGAACAGGGAAACTGAAGCTTTCTTT.